One TCR beta chain is described in this entry. The antigen this receptor binds is unknown. No quality values exist for individual bases; no much larger clone is one base distant. V drops 1 base and J drops 6 bases, leaving 8 bases in between. Spanning cysteine to phenylalanine, the CDR3 consists of 13 amino acids. Only the CDR3 part of the read is kept: 39 bases, read in frame from the first base. From the germline V gene, CDR1 is SGHAT and CDR2 is FQNNGV. This specimen belongs to a study of radiotherapy plus CTLA-4 blockade in lung cancer (dated by TCRdb to 2016 to 2019). About the full investigation: Among the enrolled patients, 18% had an objective response, and 31% reached disease control.

Library prep was done by the immunoSEQ multiplex PCR assay. Drawn from immuneACCESS, this table holds only the in-frame rearrangements with V and J called that TCRdb kept. Clones are partly lost; checked studies trace under half to an unresolved V gene and leave the rest unexplained. In this sample the table shows over 85,000 clones, about 86% of which occur a single time. 4% to 6% of the sample comes from the top ten. In this study, focal radiation therapy paired with CTLA-4 blockade (ipilimumab) was tested in patients who had chemo-refractory metastatic non-small-cell lung cancer. What the work shows at the level of the full study, not this receptor alone: After treatment with radiotherapy and ipilimumab, TCR clones that came from tumors expanded in the peripheral blood. Early dynamic changes in blood T cell clones, together with increased serum interferon-beta after radiation, were reported as the strongest predictors of response.

Sequenced here: peripheral blood, sampled from a patient treated with radiotherapy plus ipilimumab. The rearrangement combines TRBV11-2 with TRBJ2-3, with the D gene not clear enough to name. The clonotype originates from a human donor with non-small cell lung cancer that progressed on radiotherapy plus ipilimumab. Here the CDR3 is given as CASSLVRMDTQYF. DNA sequence: TGTGCCAGCAGCTTAGTCAGAATGGATACGCAGTATTTT.